This T cell receptor beta chain was obtained from a study of PD-L1 blockade in urothelial cancer. The CDR3 is 18 amino acids. V gave up 4 bases and J gave up 0 bases; unmatched junction bases: 6. Germline V gives CDR1 SGHNT, CDR2 YENEEA. Only in-frame clones appear in the TCRdb table, and some are missing; sequencing was by immunoSEQ multiplex PCR. The sample lists 35,000 or so clones; about a third were seen once. The sequencing here drew on tumor tissue, taken before atezolizumab (anti-PD-L1) treatment. This receptor was obtained from a man aged 55 to 70 with urothelial cancer. This chain uses TRBV11-3 with TRBJ2-6; 10 nucleotides agree with TRBD1. CDR3 coding DNA: TGTGCCAGCAGCTACGGGACAGGGGTCAACTCTGGGGCCAACGTCCTGACTTTC. It translates to CASSYGTGVNSGANVLTF.